The rows below give T cell receptor beta chains drawn from one sample of a study of lymphopenia after photon versus proton radiotherapy. Produced via immunoSEQ multiplex PCR; TCRdb's table is partial and in-frame only. The table lists about 70,000 clones, 85% to 95% of them singletons. Sequencing was performed on peripheral blood, taken from a patient treated with photon-based radiotherapy. The receptors here all came from a woman between 40 and 50 years old with cholangiocarcinoma. Both conserved end residues are part of each CDR3. A D gene is named only where the DNA matches it firmly. The size field is filled for only some rows; it gives once, few, many or a size class.

TRBD1	TRBV27	TRBJ2-5	-	CASSPTTGTGVGETQYF	TGTGCCAGCAGTCCTACCACCGGGACAGGGGTGGGGGAGACCCAGTACTTC
TRBD2	TRBV29-1	TRBJ2-7	once	CSVVGLAGDEQYF	TGCAGCGTTGTAGGATTAGCGGGAGACGAGCAGTACTTC
-	TRBV5-1	TRBJ1-1	-	CASSREGNTEAFF	TGCGCCAGCAGCCGGGAGGGGAACACTGAAGCTTTCTTT
-	TRBV5-1	TRBJ2-5	-	CASGNSPGSETQYF	TGCGCCAGCGGAAACTCACCAGGGTCAGAGACCCAGTACTTC
-	TRBV30	TRBJ2-3	-	CASSTDTQYF	TGTGCCTCCAGCACAGATACGCAGTATTTT
-	TRBV9	TRBJ1-1	-	CASSVGGFMNTEAFF	TGTGCCAGCAGCGTAGGGGGGTTCATGAACACTGAAGCTTTCTTT
-	TRBV27	TRBJ1-3	-	CARRNGRNTIYF	TGTGCCAGAAGGAATGGAAGAAACACCATATATTTT
-	TRBV4-2	TRBJ1-5	-	CASSQDIGGQLPQHF	TGTGCCAGCAGCCAAGATATCGGTGGCCAATTGCCCCAGCATTTT
-	TRBV4-1	TRBJ1-1	-	CASSQVTFSEAEAFF	TGCGCCAGCAGCCAAGTTACTTTTTCGGAGGCTGAAGCTTTCTTT
TRBD1	TRBV5-4	TRBJ1-6	-	CASSTQGDSPLHF	TGTGCCAGCTCGACACAGGGGGATTCACCCCTCCACTTT
TRBD2	TRBV7-2	TRBJ2-1	once	CASSTRTSGGQMFF	TGTGCCAGCAGCACTAGGACTAGCGGGGGACAAATGTTCTTC
TRBD2	TRBV11-3	TRBJ2-1	-	CASSHTSGSYNEQFF	TGTGCCAGCAGTCACACTAGCGGATCCTACAATGAGCAGTTCTTC
TRBD1	TRBV28	TRBJ1-4	-	CASSTGGASSNEKLFF	TGTGCCAGCAGTACAGGGGGCGCGTCGTCTAATGAAAAACTGTTTTTT
TRBD2	TRBV9	TRBJ2-7	-	CASSAGGTSGTEQYF	TGTGCCAGCAGCGCCGGCGGGACTAGCGGGACCGAGCAGTACTTC
-	TRBV4-2	TRBJ1-1	-	CASSQDMNTEAFF	TGTGCCAGCAGCCAAGATATGAACACTGAAGCTTTCTTT
-	TRBV20-1	TRBJ1-1	-	CSARDEGTAFF	TGCAGTGCTAGAGATGAGGGTACAGCTTTCTTT
-	TRBV10-3	TRBJ1-1	-	CAIRDTNTEAFF	TGTGCCATCAGGGACACAAACACTGAAGCTTTCTTT
TRBD1	TRBV9	TRBJ2-1	once	CASSVRTGTGGSDEQFF	TGTGCCAGCAGCGTAAGGACCGGGACAGGGGGCTCAGATGAGCAGTTCTTC
-	TRBV28	TRBJ1-3	once	CASSPQVSGNTIYF	TGTGCCAGCAGCCCCCAGGTCTCTGGAAACACCATATATTTT
-	TRBV5-1	TRBJ1-1	-	CASRLSQGNTEAFF	TGCGCCAGCAGACTCTCGCAGGGAAACACTGAAGCTTTCTTT
TRBD2	TRBV7-3	TRBJ2-5	-	CASSLLGLAGDQETQYF	TGTGCCAGCAGCTTACTGGGGCTAGCGGGGGATCAAGAGACCCAGTACTTC
-	TRBV28	TRBJ2-7	-	CASSLVPRVEQYF	TGTGCCAGCAGTCTAGTCCCCAGGGTCGAGCAGTACTTC
TRBD2	TRBV28	TRBJ2-1	-	CASSLARWLAGGYNEQFF	TGTGCCAGCAGCCTAGCTCGGTGGCTAGCGGGAGGATACAATGAGCAGTTCTTC
-	TRBV29-1	TRBJ1-1	-	CSAIVNTEAFF	TGCAGCGCCATAGTGAACACTGAAGCTTTCTTT
-	TRBV28	TRBJ2-2	-	CATKARTGNTGELFF	TGTGCCACCAAAGCTAGGACGGGGAACACCGGGGAGCTGTTTTTT
-	TRBV6-1	TRBJ1-1	-	CASSEHRLYTEAFF	TGTGCCAGCAGTGAACACAGGCTGTATACTGAAGCTTTCTTT
TRBD2	TRBV27	TRBJ2-7	-	CASSPRTSGLQGAYEQYF	TGTGCCAGCAGTCCCCGGACTAGCGGGCTCCAAGGGGCCTACGAGCAGTACTTC
TRBD1	TRBV9	TRBJ1-1	-	CASAGTGENTEAFF	TGTGCCAGCGCCGGGACAGGGGAAAACACTGAAGCTTTCTTT
TRBD2	TRBV29-1	TRBJ2-2	-	CSAPTSGGGELFF	TGCAGCGCCCCGACTAGCGGGGGTGGGGAGCTGTTTTTT
-	TRBV14	TRBJ2-7	-	CASSQPGHPSYEQYF	TGTGCCAGCAGCCAACCGGGACACCCTTCCTACGAGCAGTACTTC
-	TRBV4-2	TRBJ2-1	once	CASSQATGDNEQFF	TGTGCCAGCAGCCAAGCTACCGGAGACAATGAGCAGTTCTTC
-	TRBV6-1	TRBJ2-7	-	CASSTSLSSYEQYF	TGTGCCAGCAGTACTTCCTTAAGCTCCTACGAGCAGTACTTC
-	TRBV5-4	TRBJ1-1	-	CASSFGGWNTEAFF	TGTGCCAGCAGCTTTGGGGGCTGGAACACTGAAGCTTTCTTT
-	TRBV6-1	TRBJ1-2	-	CASSEALGNYGYTF	TGTGCCAGCAGTGAAGCTTTGGGGAACTATGGCTACACCTTC
-	TRBV28	TRBJ1-2	-	CASSLIGDLEVEGGYTF	TGTGCCAGCAGTTTAATTGGGGACTTAGAGGTGGAGGGTGGCTACACCTTC